This TCR beta chain was captured in a study of lymphopenia after photon versus proton radiotherapy. The germline CDR1 and CDR2 sequences are LNHDA and SQIVND (reference sequence). The V end was cut by 7 bases, the J end by 4 bases, with 13 bases between. CDR3 length: 13 amino acids. Study observations and caveats: Under photons, naive T cells and diversity fell while effector/memory populations rose. In patients who died, overall survival fell as post-nadir TCR diversity dropped more. Better survival with proton therapy was suggested as possible, not demonstrated.

Of note for this clone: Antigen unknown.

TCRdb keeps only in-frame clones here, not all; method: immunoSEQ multiplex PCR. The table includes 150,000 to 200,000 clones, approximately 90% detected once. The receptor comes from a man aged 45-65 years with gastric cancer. V and J are TRBV19 and TRBJ1-2; D is unresolved. The source was peripheral blood, collected from a patient treated with photon-based radiotherapy. In DNA form, the CDR3 reads TGTGCCAGTACGCCAACAACGGGCTATGGCTACACCTTC. Translation gives CASTPTTGYGYTF.